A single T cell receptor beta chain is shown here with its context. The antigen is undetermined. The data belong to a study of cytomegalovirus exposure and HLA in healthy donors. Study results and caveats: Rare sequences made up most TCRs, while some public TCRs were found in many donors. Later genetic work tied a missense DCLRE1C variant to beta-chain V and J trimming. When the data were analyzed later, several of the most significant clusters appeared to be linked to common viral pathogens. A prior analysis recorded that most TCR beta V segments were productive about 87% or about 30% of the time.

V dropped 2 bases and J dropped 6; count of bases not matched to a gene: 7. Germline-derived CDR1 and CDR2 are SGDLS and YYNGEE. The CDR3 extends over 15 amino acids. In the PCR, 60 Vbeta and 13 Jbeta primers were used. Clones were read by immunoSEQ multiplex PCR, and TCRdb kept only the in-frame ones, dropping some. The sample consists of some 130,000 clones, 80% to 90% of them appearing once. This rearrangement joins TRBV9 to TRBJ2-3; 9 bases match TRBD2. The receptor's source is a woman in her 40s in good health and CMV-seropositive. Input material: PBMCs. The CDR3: CASSVGGRVSDTQYF. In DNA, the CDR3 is TGTGCCAGCAGCGTGGGCGGGAGGGTGTCGGATACGCAGTATTTT.